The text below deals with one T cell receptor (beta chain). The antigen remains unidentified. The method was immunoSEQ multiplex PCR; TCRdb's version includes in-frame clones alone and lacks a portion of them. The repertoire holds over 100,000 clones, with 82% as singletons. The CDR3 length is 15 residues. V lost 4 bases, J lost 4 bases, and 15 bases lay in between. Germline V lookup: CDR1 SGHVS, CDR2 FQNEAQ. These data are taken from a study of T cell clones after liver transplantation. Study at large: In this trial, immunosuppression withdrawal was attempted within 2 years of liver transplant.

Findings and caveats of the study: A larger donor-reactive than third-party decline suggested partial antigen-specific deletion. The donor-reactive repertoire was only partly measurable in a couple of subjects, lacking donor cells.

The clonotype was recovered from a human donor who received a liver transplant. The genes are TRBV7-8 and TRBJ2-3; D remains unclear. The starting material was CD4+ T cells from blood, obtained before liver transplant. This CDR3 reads CASSSRWGGPDTQYF. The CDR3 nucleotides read TGTGCCAGCAGCTCAAGGTGGGGTGGACCAGATACGCAGTATTTT.